This T cell receptor beta chain is from a study of T-cell reconstitution after alpha-beta-depleted transplantation in children. Study conclusions and caveats: Several hundred expanded graft clones reportedly supplied alpha-beta T cells about two months after transplant. Several patients had high TCRbeta diversity at day 60; it came from surviving recipient T cells and thymic progenitors. T-cell numbers and diversity, one year after transplant, stemmed largely from T cells that were newly produced.

During its preparation, the TCRbeta library received unique molecular identifiers. TCRdb analysed the PCR reads with MiXCR anew, one entry per CDR3 protein. The repertoire holds under 70,000 distinct CDR3 sequences, about a tenth seen once, with about 12% in the top ten. This clonotype has ten or more counts. Its specificity is unknown. The V and J ends lost 1 base and 5 bases, in that order; junction bases with no gene match: 1. CDR1 and CDR2 (germline): SEHNR, FQNEAQ (reference sequence). The CDR3 runs 15 residues. Sample: PBMCs, taken before TCRalphabeta/CD19-depleted stem cell transplant. V gene TRBV7-9 combines with J gene TRBJ2-5; the match to TRBD2 covers 13 bases. This TCR came from a boy younger than 18 with acute myeloid leukemia, due to receive a stem cell transplant. CDR3 coding DNA: TGTGCCAGCAGCTTAGTGACTAGCGGGAGGGAGACCCAGTACTTC. It is translated as CASSLVTSGRETQYF.